Here is one TCR beta chain with its context. Its cognate antigen is unknown. The entry originates in a study of T cells in localized non-small cell lung cancer. The repertoire was sequenced with immunoSEQ multiplex PCR; TCRdb's copy has only in-frame clones and lacks some. The top ten clones hold about 14% of a sample with 72,000 or so clones, 80% to 90% of them seen once. The germline V gene encodes CDR1 SQVTM and CDR2 ANQGSEA. V lost 5 bases to trimming and J lost 1 base; unmatched junction nucleotides: 5. The length of the CDR3 is 15 residues. Findings of the study overall: Density of T cells in blood, when higher, went with longer overall survival. Uninvolved adjacent lung, not tumor, had the highest T cell clonality. Paired adjacent lung recovered a median roughly 54 of the top 100 tumor clones. Because researchers sequenced only one region of the tumor, heterogeneity is still possible.

The specimen comprised peripheral blood, sampled before any cancer treatment. The receptor was derived from a female donor over 55 with stage I lung adenocarcinoma. This chain connects TRBV29-1 to TRBJ1-2; 12 bases are a match to TRBD1. In DNA, the CDR3 is TGCAGCGTTAGAGGGGACAGGGGGCATAACTATGGCTACACCTTC. This gives the protein CSVRGDRGHNYGYTF.